This T cell receptor beta chain was identified in a study of CD8 T cells in ankylosing spondylitis (dated by TCRdb to the late 2010s). About the investigation overall: The study profiled T cell receptor beta repertoires in healthy donors and ankylosing spondylitis patients to find disease-linked TCR variants. Peripheral blood samples were taken, and synovial fluid was additionally collected from ankylosing spondylitis patients. The whole study cohort included roughly 110 healthy donors and 25 or so ankylosing spondylitis patients.

Instrument on record: Illumina HiSeq 2500. TCR beta libraries were prepared by quantitative 5'-RACE with molecular barcodes. From the authors' description of their analysis: A new computational method, built on a probabilistic model of VDJ rearrangement, was used to identify disease-linked TCR variants. TCRdb trimmed the raw reads at Q25, called clones with MiXCR and kept productive beta chains. Every distinct CDR3 protein forms one entry, paired with its most common genes and DNA. The V and J calls, along with clone size, are taken from TCRdb and not from the paper's own processing. A total of approximately 350,000 distinct CDR3 sequences appear in this sample, 20% to 25% of them only once. Under 15% of the sample is held by the ten biggest clonotypes. This clonotype was recorded at least ten times. What this receptor recognizes is not known. Base qualities are not provided; no much larger clone lies one nucleotide away.

The study at large found these results: Blood from ankylosing spondylitis patients appeared to be characterized by a TCR beta motif made up of under ten highly homologous amino acid variants. The disease-linked clones had a CD8+ phenotype and were found at relatively low frequencies in peripheral blood. According to the report, matched synovial fluid samples from ankylosing spondylitis patients were significantly enriched for the disease-linked clones. Some motif variants were previously reported in synovial fluid and blood of reactive arthritis patients, suggesting common disease-initiation mechanisms.

Sequencing was done on a sample of blood, either unsorted or a sorted T cell fraction (not recorded which). This sequence was found in a male donor with ankylosing spondylitis or in good health (not recorded which).

The nucleotides read TGTGCCAGCAGCTTAACTCCGGCGGCGGCCGAGCAGTTCTTC. It encodes CASSLTPAAAEQFF. This receptor chain uses TRBV11-3 and TRBJ2-1; confidence is insufficient to name the D gene. V sheds 2 bases and J sheds 10 bases, leaving 15 bases between their ends. The CDR3 measures 14 amino acids from cysteine to phenylalanine. Just CDR3 DNA is preserved here, 42 bases in frame from base 1. CDR1 SGHNT and CDR2 YENEEA were looked up in the germline V gene.